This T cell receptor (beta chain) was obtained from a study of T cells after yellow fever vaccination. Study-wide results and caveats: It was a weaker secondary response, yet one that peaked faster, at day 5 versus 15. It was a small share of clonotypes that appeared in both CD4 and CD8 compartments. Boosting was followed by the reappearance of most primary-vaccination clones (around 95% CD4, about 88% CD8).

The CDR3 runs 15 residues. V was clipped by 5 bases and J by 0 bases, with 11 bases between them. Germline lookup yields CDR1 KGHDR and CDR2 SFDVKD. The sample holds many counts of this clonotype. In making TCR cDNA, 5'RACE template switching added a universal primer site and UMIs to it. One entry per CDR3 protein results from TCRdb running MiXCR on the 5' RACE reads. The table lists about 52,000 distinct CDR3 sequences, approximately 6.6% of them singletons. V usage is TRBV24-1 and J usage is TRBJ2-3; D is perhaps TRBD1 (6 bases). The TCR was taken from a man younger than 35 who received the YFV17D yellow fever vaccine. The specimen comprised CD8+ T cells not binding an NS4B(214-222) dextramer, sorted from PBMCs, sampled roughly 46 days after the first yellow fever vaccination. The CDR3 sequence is CATSAWDTSTDTQYF. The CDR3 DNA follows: TGTGCCACCAGTGCCTGGGACACTAGCACAGATACGCAGTATTTT.